Each of the 22 T cell receptor beta chains below was sequenced from the same sample in a study of Tregs in tolerant kidney transplant recipients. Method: immunoSEQ multiplex PCR; TCRdb's copy keeps in-frame clones and lacks some. The sample has 95,000 to 120,000 clones; around 87% are singletons. The sequences come from CD4+ T cells from blood, collected before the transplant. The source is a human donor who received a combined kidney and bone marrow transplant.

The chain carries TRBV11-3 and TRBJ2-5; D is unclear. The CDR3 has 16 amino acids. Deletions cut 1 base from V and 1 base from J, with 13 bases between. The germline V gene has CDR1 SGHNT and CDR2 YENEEA. CDR3 loop: CASSLGSAAGQETQYF. DNA for the CDR3: TGTGCCAGCAGCTTAGGATCAGCCGCAGGCCAAGAGACCCAGTACTTC. The whole variable domain, filled in from reference TRBV11-3 and TRBJ2-5, reads EAGVVQSPRYKIIEKKQPVAFWCNPISGHNTLYWYLQNLGQGPELLIRYENEEAVDDSQLPKDRFSAERLKGVDSTLKIQPAELGDSAVYLCASSLGSAAGQETQYFGPGTRLLVL.

The rearrangement uses TRBV6-6 and TRBJ2-7, with 7 bases fitting TRBD2. This CDR3 region has 14 residues. Germline V gene data show CDR1 as MNHNY and CDR2 as SVGAGI (reference sequence). The junction had 7 bases not matched to a gene; V was cut back by 6 bases and J by 2 bases. Here the CDR3 DNA reads TGTGCCAGCAGCCGAGTGGCGGGGGCCTACGAGCAGTACTTC. Amino acids: CASSRVAGAYEQYF.

The chain joins TRBV13 to TRBJ1-6; 9 positions match TRBD1. This CDR3 has 15 residues. Germline V gene lookup returns CDR1 PRHDT and CDR2 FYEKMQ (reference sequence). The J segment lost 7 bases and the V segment lost 2 bases, leaving 3 bases of the junction unmatched. The DNA for the CDR3 is TGTGCCAGCAGCTTACCCGGGACAGGGAATTCACCCCTCCACTTT. It encodes CASSLPGTGNSPLHF. The full variable domain, completed using reference TRBV13 and TRBJ1-6, is AAGVIQSPRHLIKEKRETATLKCYPIPRHDTVYWYQQGPGQDPQFLISFYEKMQSDKGSIPDRFSAQQFSDYHSELNMSSLELGDSALYFCASSLPGTGNSPLHFGNGTRLTVT.

This rearrangement joins TRBV5-6 to TRBJ2-7; TRBD1 agrees at 10 bases. The CDR3 is made up of 15 amino acids. The ends lost 6 bases at V and 4 bases at J; junction bases unmatched: 10. CDR1 SGHDT and CDR2 YYEEEE come from the germline V gene. DNA of the CDR3: TGTGCCAGCACCGAATCCGGGACAGGGGTGTACGAGCAGTACTTC. This gives the protein CASTESGTGVYEQYF.

V gene TRBV9 combines with J gene TRBJ1-1; the match to TRBD1 covers 10 bases. CDR1 and CDR2 (germline): SGDLS, YYNGEE. With 3 bases clipped from V and 3 bases from J, the junction kept 5 bases outside the gene matches. This CDR3 spans 15 amino acids. This CDR3 is CASSAGTGADTEAFF. CDR3 in DNA: TGTGCCAGCAGCGCGGGGACAGGGGCAGACACTGAAGCTTTCTTT.

This chain links TRBV5-3 with TRBJ2-2, with D uncertain. TRBV5-3 is filed as an ORF, its function uncertain. The CDR3 extends over 14 amino acids. V was trimmed by 1 base and J by 8 bases, leaving 12 bases between them. CDR3: CARSLPEHPGELFF. DNA of the CDR3: TGTGCCAGAAGCTTGCCCGAACACCCAGGGGAGCTGTTTTTT.

The chain recombines TRBV27 with TRBJ1-2; 8 bases map to TRBD1. The CDR3 contains 17 residues. Germline assignment: CDR1 MNHEY and CDR2 SMNVEV (reference sequence). Trimming at V came to 0 bases and at J to 4 bases, leaving 10 bases not matched to a gene. CDR3 loop: CASSLSTRDRLIYGYTF. The DNA for the CDR3 is TGTGCCAGCAGTTTATCGACGAGGGACAGGCTGATCTATGGCTACACCTTC.

This chain links TRBV18 with TRBJ1-2, with 8 bases matching TRBD1. The CDR3 consists of 15 residues. V was clipped by 3 bases and J by 4 bases; unmatched bases: 7. The germline CDR1 and CDR2 sequences are KGHSH and LQKENI. In DNA, the CDR3 is TGTGCCAGCTCACCCCGGGACAGGCTAACCTATGGCTACACCTTC. Its translation is CASSPRDRLTYGYTF.

The chain employs TRBV5-6 and TRBJ1-1; TRBD1 agrees at 11 bases. The CDR3 loop spans 15 amino acids. The J segment lost 3 bases and the V segment lost 4 bases, leaving 5 bases of the junction unmatched. Germline V lookup: CDR1 SGHDT, CDR2 YYEEEE. CDR3 nucleotides: TGTGCCAGCAGCAATGGACAGGGGGCATACACTGAAGCTTTCTTT. Encoded protein: CASSNGQGAYTEAFF.

This clone was counted once. V gene TRBV10-3 combines with J gene TRBJ2-3; D is possibly TRBD1 (6 bases). Deletions cut 7 bases from V and 2 bases from J, with 10 bases between. The CDR3 runs to 13 residues. Germline CDR1 is ENHRY and CDR2 is SYGVKD. CDR3: CAINRDTTDTQYF. CDR3 DNA sequence: TGTGCCATCAACAGGGACACCACAGATACGCAGTATTTT.

This chain connects TRBV7-6 to TRBJ1-1, with D uncertain. V was cut by 2 bases and J by 0 bases, with 13 bases left in between. Germline V gives CDR1 SGHVS, CDR2 FNYEAQ. There are 16 residues in the CDR3. The DNA for the CDR3 is TGTGCCAGCAGCTTATCCGGGTCGTACATGAACACTGAAGCTTTCTTT. It codes for CASSLSGSYMNTEAFF.

Here the CDR3 DNA reads TGTGCCAGCAGCTTTATCGGGGAAACAGATACGCAGTATTTT. The encoded protein is CASSFIGETDTQYF. The genes are TRBV7-2 and TRBJ2-3; perhaps TRBD2 as D (5 bases). V lost 3 bases to trimming and J lost 3 bases, with 10 bases between them. The CDR3 length is 14 residues. The germline gives CDR1 SGHTA, CDR2 FQGNSA.

This clone was counted once. The chain is built from TRBV6-1 and TRBJ1-2, with TRBD1 as a possible D gene (6 bases). The CDR3 covers 14 residues. V lost 5 bases and J 3 bases, leaving 13 bases between the germline ends. Germline CDR1 reads MNHNS; CDR2 reads SASEGT. The CDR3 DNA is TGTGCCAGCAGTAGGGACACCGTAGACTATGGCTACACCTTC. Translation gives CASSRDTVDYGYTF.

The V gene is TRBV7-8, the J gene TRBJ1-5, with D possibly TRBD1 on 5 matching bases. V lost 6 bases and J 4 bases, leaving 16 bases between the germline ends. The CDR3 totals 15 residues. Germline CDR1 SGHVS, CDR2 FQNEAQ. As DNA, the CDR3 is TGTGCCAGCAGTAGACTTAAGGGGTGGAATCAGCCCCAGCATTTT. This codes for CASSRLKGWNQPQHF. Full variable domain (remainder filled in from reference TRBV7-8 and TRBJ1-5): GAGVSQSPRYKVAKRGQDVALRCDPISGHVSLFWYQQALGQGPEFLTYFQNEAQLDKSGLPSDRFFAERPEGSVSTLKIQRTQQEDSAVYLCASSRLKGWNQPQHFGDGTRLSIL.

This chain joins TRBV28 and TRBJ2-4, with 8 positions matching TRBD1. The V gene's germline CDR1 is MDHEN and CDR2 SYDVKM. The CDR3 is 15 residues long. V was clipped by 5 bases and J by 8 bases; unmatched bases: 11. The CDR3 protein is CASSTRQGIMDIQYF. CDR3 nucleotides: TGTGCCAGCAGTACTCGACAGGGGATCATGGACATTCAGTACTTC. The complete variable domain, with remaining parts taken from reference TRBV28 and TRBJ2-4, reads DVKVTQSSRYLVKRTGEKVFLECVQDMDHENMFWYRQDPGLGLRLIYFSYDVKMKEKGDIPEGYSVSREKKERFSLILESASTNQTSMYLCASSTRQGIMDIQYFGAGTRLSVL.

The V and J genes are TRBV5-8 and TRBJ2-2, with D hard to call. The CDR3 runs to 15 residues. The germline V gene has CDR1 SGHTS and CDR2 YDEGEE. Trimming took off 0 bases at V and 1 base at J, with 7 bases between the two ends. The chain's CDR3 is CASSLDVKNTGELFF. In DNA, the CDR3 is TGTGCCAGCAGCTTGGATGTAAAGAACACCGGGGAGCTGTTTTTT.

The V call is TRBV11-2, the J call TRBJ2-7; TRBD1 might be the D (6 bases). The CDR3 length is 14 residues. V was clipped by 4 bases and J by 4 bases, with 14 bases between them. The germline gives CDR1 SGHAT, CDR2 FQNNGV. For the CDR3, the DNA is TGTGCCAGCAGCTATCCCGGGACACAATACGAGCAGTACTTC. Protein: CASSYPGTQYEQYF.

This clone was detected a few times. This chain uses TRBV7-2 with TRBJ2-2, with 8 bases that match TRBD1. CDR3 length: 15 residues. With V trimmed by 4 bases and J by 5 bases, 6 bases remained unmatched. Per germline, CDR1 SGHTA and CDR2 FQGNSA. CDR3: CASSWRQGITGELFF. The CDR3, as DNA: TGTGCCAGCAGCTGGAGACAGGGGATAACCGGGGAGCTGTTTTTT. Full variable domain (rest looked up from reference TRBV7-2 and TRBJ2-2): GAGVSQSPSNKVTEKGKDVELRCDPISGHTALYWYRQSLGQGLEFLIYFQGNSAPDKSGLPSDRFSAERTGGSVSTLTIQRTQQEDSAVYLCASSWRQGITGELFFGEGSRLTVL.

This chain connects TRBV5-1 to TRBJ1-6; TRBD1 agrees at 11 bases. Germline values: CDR1 SGHRS, CDR2 YFSETQ. The junction had 3 bases not matched to a gene; V was cut back by 4 bases and J by 9 bases. The length of the CDR3 is 14 residues. Here the CDR3 DNA reads TGCGCCAGCAGCGACGGGACAGGGGGTTCACCCCTCCACTTT. Residues: CASSDGTGGSPLHF.

V gene TRBV7-7 combines with J gene TRBJ2-7; 10 bases agree with TRBD2. Trimming cost V 5 bases and J 0 bases; bases outside gene matches: 7. Per the germline V gene, CDR1 is SSHAT and CDR2 is FNYEAQ (reference sequence). This CDR3 contains 16 residues. The CDR3 sequence: CASSPGLAMFSYEQYF. CDR3 nucleotide sequence: TGTGCCAGCAGCCCGGGACTAGCGATGTTCTCCTACGAGCAGTACTTC.

The V gene is TRBV10-3, the J gene TRBJ2-3; possibly TRBD2 for D (6 bases). Per germline, CDR1 ENHRY and CDR2 SYGVKD. The CDR3 sequence is 16 residues long. Trimming took 7 bases from V and 8 from J, leaving 25 bases between them. This chain's CDR3 is CAITRGGALGLGTQYF. The CDR3 DNA is TGTGCCATCACGCGTGGAGGGGCCCTTGGGTTAGGTACGCAGTATTTT.

The chain links TRBV6-1 to TRBJ1-2; D is undetermined. Germline V CDR1 and CDR2: MNHNS, SASEGT. Trimming took 2 bases from V and 2 from J, leaving 6 bases between them. The CDR3 extends over 13 amino acids. The DNA for the CDR3 is TGTGCCAGCAGTGAAAGGAGAAACTATGGCTACACCTTC. This sequence encodes CASSERRNYGYTF.